Listed below are T cell receptor beta chains from one sample, sequenced in a study of blood T cell repertoires in COVID-19. The assay was immunoSEQ multiplex PCR, and TCRdb's table has in-frame clones only and misses some. Altogether 150,000 to 200,000 clones are present, around 85% being singletons, with the ten largest covering 9.8%. Sequencing was carried out using peripheral blood. The receptors stem from a woman aged 80 or over with acute or convalescent COVID-19. Both conserved end residues are part of each CDR3. Each record gives: J gene, V gene, D gene, clone size, CDR3 protein, CDR3 DNA. A D gene is named only where the DNA matches it firmly. Rows may omit the clone size; those that give it use once, few, many or a size class.

J: TRBJ1-2
V: TRBV7-2
D: TRBD1
size: .
CDR3: CASSLGGGGYGYTF
DNA: TGTGCCAGCAGCTTAGGAGGGGGCGGCTATGGCTACACCTTC

J: TRBJ1-1
V: TRBV18
D: .
size: .
CDR3: CASSPAEGRAEAFF
DNA: TGTGCCAGCTCACCGGCGGAGGGGAGAGCTGAAGCTTTCTTT

J: TRBJ2-1
V: TRBV7-7
D: TRBD2
size: .
CDR3: CASSQEGLENNEQFF
DNA: TGTGCCAGCAGCCAAGAGGGACTAGAAAACAATGAGCAGTTCTTC

J: TRBJ1-1
V: TRBV5-1
D: .
size: .
CDR3: CASSFSSLGAEAFF
DNA: TGCGCCAGCAGCTTTTCATCTCTAGGGGCTGAAGCTTTCTTT

J: TRBJ1-5
V: TRBV24-1
D: .
size: .
CDR3: CATGGGDGNQPQHF
DNA: TGTGCCACTGGAGGGGGGGACGGCAATCAGCCCCAGCATTTT

J: TRBJ1-4
V: TRBV19
D: TRBD1
size: .
CDR3: CASSATGGNEKLFF
DNA: TGTGCCAGTAGTGCGACAGGGGGAAATGAAAAACTGTTTTTT

J: TRBJ2-7
V: TRBV7-9
D: .
size: many
CDR3: CASSLGQGAYEQYF
DNA: TGTGCCAGCAGCTTAGGGCAGGGCGCCTACGAGCAGTACTTC

J: TRBJ1-2
V: TRBV5-1
D: .
size: .
CDR3: CASSLYSRAISGYTF
DNA: TGCGCCAGCAGCTTGTATTCAAGAGCTATAAGTGGCTACACCTTC

J: TRBJ1-2
V: TRBV21-1
D: .
size: .
CDR3: CASSRRTGSNYGYTF
DNA: TGTGCCAGCAGCCGACGGACAGGGAGTAACTATGGCTACACCTTC

J: TRBJ1-2
V: TRBV29-1
D: TRBD1
size: .
CDR3: CSVELQGVGGYTF
DNA: TGCAGCGTTGAACTGCAGGGGGTTGGTGGCTACACCTTC

J: TRBJ2-7
V: TRBV5-6
D: TRBD2
size: .
CDR3: CASSLGLGLSEQYF
DNA: TGTGCCAGCAGCCTGGGACTAGGCTTGAGCGAGCAGTACTTC

J: TRBJ2-5
V: TRBV5-5
D: TRBD1
size: .
CDR3: CASRDARTGMETQYF
DNA: TGTGCCAGCAGGGATGCCCGGACAGGGATGGAGACCCAGTACTTC